These T cell receptor beta chains were read from a single sample in a study of human T cells and chemical hapten exposure. MiXCR, applied by TCRdb to the RACE reads, yields one record per CDR3 protein. The repertoire has around 76,000 distinct CDR3 sequences, around 11% of them found once; the top ten carry approximately 3.7%. This specimen consisted of whole blood, obtained in connection with sensitization to the hapten diphenylcyclopropenone (DPC). The origin of the receptors is a woman between 55 and 75 years old with alopecia areata. Some clones in this sample may be carry-over from other donors' samples. The CDR3 runs from the conserved cysteine through the conserved F or W. Each record gives: V gene, D gene, clone size, J gene, CDR3 length, CDR3 protein, CDR3 DNA. D genes are given only for firm matches. The size of a clone is reported for some rows only, either as once, few or many, or as a class for expanded clones.

>TRBV20-1|TRBD1|-|TRBJ1-1|18
CSARPGQGRALMNTEAFF
TGCAGTGCTAGACCTGGACAGGGACGCGCCTTAATGAACACTGAAGCTTTCTTT
>TRBV3-1|-|-|TRBJ2-1|15
CASSQGQSSYNEQFF
TGTGCCAGCAGCCAAGGCCAAAGCTCCTACAATGAGCAGTTCTTC
>TRBV6-1|-|-|TRBJ1-4|11
CASSEVEKLFF
TGTGCCAGCAGCGAAGTTGAAAAACTGTTTTTT
>TRBV7-9|TRBD1|-|TRBJ1-1|13
CASSSTGGVGAFF
TGTGCCAGCAGCTCGACAGGGGGCGTCGGGGCTTTCTTT
>TRBV3-1|-|-|TRBJ1-1|14
CASSRNRVASEAFF
TGTGCCAGCAGCCGGAACAGGGTGGCCTCTGAAGCTTTCTTT
>TRBV27|-|once|TRBJ2-5|12
CASSFLQETQYF
TGTGCCAGCAGTTTTCTACAAGAGACCCAGTACTTC
>TRBV10-3|-|many|TRBJ2-3|14
CAISGVISTDTQYF
TGTGCCATCAGTGGGGTGATTAGCACAGATACGCAGTATTTT
>TRBV10-3|TRBD2|few|TRBJ2-3|14
CAATGGASTDTQYF
TGTGCCGCGACGGGGGGGGCTAGCACAGATACGCAGTATTTT
>TRBV6-1|-|few|TRBJ1-5|14
CASSESGGWQPQHF
TGTGCCAGCAGTGAAAGCGGGGGCTGGCAGCCCCAGCATTTT
>TRBV7-2|-|few|TRBJ2-4|14
CASSPNAAKNIQYF
TGTGCCAGCAGTCCTAATGCGGCCAAAAACATTCAGTACTTC
>TRBV10-2|TRBD1|many|TRBJ1-2|13
CASTKTGVYGYTF
TGCGCCAGCACCAAGACAGGGGTCTATGGCTACACCTTC
>TRBV7-8|-|-|TRBJ2-7|13
CASSLAQPYEQYF
TGTGCCAGCAGCTTAGCACAACCCTACGAGCAGTACTTC
>TRBV29-1|-|-|TRBJ2-7|14
CSVCYWGHSYEQYF
TGCAGCGTCTGCTACTGGGGACATTCCTACGAGCAGTACTTC
>TRBV3-1|TRBD1|many|TRBJ1-5|16
CASSQSDRVSNQPQHF
TGTGCCAGCAGCCAATCAGACAGGGTTAGCAATCAGCCCCAGCATTTT
>TRBV20-1|-|-|TRBJ2-1|11
CSARAYNEQFF
TGCAGTGCTAGAGCTTACAATGAGCAGTTCTTC
>TRBV5-1|TRBD1|few|TRBJ2-2|17
CASSLASVTGVAGELFF
TGCGCCAGCAGCTTGGCCTCGGTGACAGGGGTCGCCGGGGAGCTGTTTTTT
>TRBV7-9|TRBD1|many|TRBJ2-5|15
CASSSLTGDQETQYF
TGTGCCAGCAGCTCCTTGACAGGGGATCAAGAGACCCAGTACTTC
>TRBV2|TRBD2|-|TRBJ2-3|14
CASASGVSTDTQYF
TGTGCCAGTGCGAGCGGGGTGAGCACAGATACGCAGTATTTT
>TRBV29-1|TRBD2|once|TRBJ2-1|10
CSGSGNEQFF
TGCAGCGGTAGCGGGAATGAGCAGTTCTTC
>TRBV6-5|TRBD1|many|TRBJ2-5|16
CASSPNEMTGGKTQYF
TGTGCCAGCAGTCCCAACGAAATGACAGGGGGCAAGACCCAGTACTTC
>TRBV25-1|TRBD1|few|TRBJ2-7|14
CASSDGQGAYEQYF
TGTGCCAGCAGTGACGGACAGGGAGCCTACGAGCAGTACTTC
>TRBV29-1|-|few|TRBJ2-1|12
CSAPSLGNEQFF
TGCAGCGCCCCGTCGCTCGGTAATGAGCAGTTCTTC